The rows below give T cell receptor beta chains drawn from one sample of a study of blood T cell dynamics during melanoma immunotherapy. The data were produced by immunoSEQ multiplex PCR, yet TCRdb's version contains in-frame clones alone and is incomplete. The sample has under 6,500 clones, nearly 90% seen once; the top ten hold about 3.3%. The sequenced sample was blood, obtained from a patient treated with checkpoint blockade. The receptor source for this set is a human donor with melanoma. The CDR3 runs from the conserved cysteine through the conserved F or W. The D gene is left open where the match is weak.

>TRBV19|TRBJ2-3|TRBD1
CASKGQGSDTQYF
TGTGCCAGCAAGGGACAGGGATCAGATACGCAGTATTTT
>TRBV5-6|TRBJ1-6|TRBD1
CASGGQGHSPLHF
TGTGCGAGCGGGGGACAGGGGCATTCACCCCTCCACTTT
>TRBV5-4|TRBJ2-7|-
CASSLVPPGPLSYEQYF
TGTGCCAGCAGCTTGGTACCCCCGGGACCACTCTCCTACGAGCAGTACTTC
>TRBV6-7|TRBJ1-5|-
CASSYSPRLSNQPQHF
TGTGCCAGCAGTTACTCGCCACGGCTTAGCAATCAGCCCCAGCATTTT
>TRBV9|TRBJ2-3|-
CASSVDYTDTQYF
TGTGCCAGCAGCGTAGACTACACAGATACGCAGTATTTT
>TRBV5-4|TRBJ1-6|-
CASSWDSSYNSPLHF
TGTGCCAGCAGCTGGGACTCCTCCTATAATTCACCCCTCCACTTT
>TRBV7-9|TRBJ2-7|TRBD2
CALEGGRAVYEQYF
TGTGCCCTAGAGGGCGGGAGGGCCGTCTACGAGCAGTACTTC
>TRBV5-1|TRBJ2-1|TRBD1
CASSLGQGYRSYEQFF
TGCGCCAGCAGCTTAGGACAGGGGTATCGGAGCTATGAGCAGTTCTTC
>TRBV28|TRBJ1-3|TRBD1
CASSLSKTGARGNTIYF
TGTGCCAGCAGTTTATCCAAAACAGGGGCCAGAGGAAACACCATATATTTT
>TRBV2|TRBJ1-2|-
CASRGGDYGYGYTF
TGTGCCAGCAGGGGCGGGGATTACGGCTATGGCTACACCTTC
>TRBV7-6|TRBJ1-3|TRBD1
CASSVSGTGETIYF
TGTGCCAGCAGCGTGTCCGGGACAGGGGAGACCATATATTTT
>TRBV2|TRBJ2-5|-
CASSERVADLQETQYF
TGTGCCAGCAGTGAGAGGGTAGCAGACCTCCAAGAGACCCAGTACTTC
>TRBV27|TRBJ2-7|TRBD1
CASRQGSYEQYF
TGTGCCAGCCGACAGGGATCCTACGAGCAGTACTTC
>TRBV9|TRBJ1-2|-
CASSPPGWNYGYTF
TGTGCCAGCAGCCCCCCCGGGTGGAACTATGGCTACACCTTC